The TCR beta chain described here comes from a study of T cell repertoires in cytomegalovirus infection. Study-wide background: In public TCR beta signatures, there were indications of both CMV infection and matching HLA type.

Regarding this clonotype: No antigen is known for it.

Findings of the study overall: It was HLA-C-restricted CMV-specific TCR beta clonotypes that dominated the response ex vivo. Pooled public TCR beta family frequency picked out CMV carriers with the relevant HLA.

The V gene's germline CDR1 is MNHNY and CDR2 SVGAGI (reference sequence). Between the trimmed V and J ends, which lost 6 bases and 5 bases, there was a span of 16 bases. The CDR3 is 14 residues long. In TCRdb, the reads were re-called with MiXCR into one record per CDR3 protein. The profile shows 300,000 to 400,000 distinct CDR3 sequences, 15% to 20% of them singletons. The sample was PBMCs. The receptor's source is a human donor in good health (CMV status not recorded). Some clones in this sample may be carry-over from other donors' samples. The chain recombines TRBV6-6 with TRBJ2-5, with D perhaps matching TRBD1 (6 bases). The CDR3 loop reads CASRRHRENETQYF. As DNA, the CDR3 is TGTGCCAGCAGAAGACACAGGGAGAACGAGACCCAGTACTTC.